One and the same sample provided the 20 T cell receptor beta chains below, sequenced in a study of tissue T cells after allogeneic stem cell transplantation. Here immunoSEQ multiplex PCR was the method, and the copy in TCRdb shows in-frame clones only, minus some. The data contain more than 40,000 clones, about three quarters of them singletons. Sequenced: sorted cells pooled from one or two spleens. Source of these receptors: a pool of C57BL/6 mice in good health.

With respect to this clone: Germline and genes here are mouse. The read ends 1 residue before the CDR3 terminus; that terminus is restored from the germline J gene. The same CDR3 arises from other DNA sequences in this sample as well. The chain carries TRBV23 and TRBJ2-5; the tabulated D call, TRBD2, remains unverified against the DNA. Germline values: CDR1 KGHTA, CDR2 FQNQQP. This CDR3 region has 14 residues. The CDR3 sequence: CSSSQSLGEDTQYF. The part of the CDR3 DNA that was read is TGCTCCAGCAGTCAATCGTTGGGGGAAGACACCCAGTAC.

To note about this clone: The genes are named according to mouse. Coverage ceases 1 residue before the CDR3 finishes, and the germline J gene fills in the end. The chain employs TRBV19 and TRBJ2-1; perhaps TRBD1 as D (5 bases). The CDR3 loop spans 14 amino acids. Germline assignment: CDR1 FNHDT and CDR2 SITEND (reference sequence). V was shortened by 0 bases and J by 3 bases, with 7 bases between the two germline ends. The sequenced part of the CDR3 DNA is TGTGCCAGCAGTATAGAGGACACCTATGCTGAGCAGTTC. It specifies CASSIEDTYAEQF. The full CDR3 sequence reads CASSIEDTYAEQFF.

Comment on this clone: Gene names are mouse gene names. The read ends 1 residue before the CDR3 terminus; that terminus is restored from the germline J gene. The rearrangement joins TRBV13-1 to TRBJ1-2, with no clear D. Germline values: CDR1 NSHNY, CDR2 SYGAGN. The V gene lost 0 bases and the J gene lost 0 bases, with 6 bases spanning the gap. This CDR3 comprises 14 residues. The DNA read from the CDR3 is TGTGCCAGCAGTGATGCATATGCAAACTCCGACTACACC. As protein: CASSDAYANSDYT. The entire CDR3 is CASSDAYANSDYTF.

For this clone: Germline and genes here are mouse. The read stops 1 residue short of the end of the CDR3; the missing end is completed from the germline J gene. This chain connects TRBV19 to TRBJ1-3, with D maybe TRBD1 (5 bases). Germline loops: CDR1 FNHDT, CDR2 SITEND (reference sequence). The CDR3 extends over 13 amino acids. Between the trimmed V and J ends, which lost 7 bases and 0 bases, there was a span of 8 bases. CDR3 loop: CASRTNSGNTLYF. CDR3 DNA, as far as it was read: TGTGCCAGCCGGACAAATTCTGGAAATACGCTCTAT.

About this clone: Germline and genes: mouse. Read data end 1 residue before the CDR3 end; the end is taken from the germline J gene. The chain carries TRBV24 and TRBJ1-3; 7 nucleotides align to TRBD1. CDR1 and CDR2 from the germline V gene are KGHTA and FRNEEI. V lost 6 bases, J lost 0 bases, and 5 bases stayed unmatched. The CDR3 is 15 residues long. CDR3 bases read: TGTGCCAGCAGAGGGACAGCTCATTCTGGAAATACGCTCTAT. This encodes CASRGTAHSGNTLY. From start to end, the CDR3 is CASRGTAHSGNTLYF.

As for this clone: Gene names and germline refer to mouse. The CDR3 end falls 1 residue outside the read, so it is completed with the germline J gene. J is TRBJ1-2 and V is TRBV2; D is uncertain. The CDR3 sequence is 16 residues long. The germline CDR1 and CDR2 sequences are LGHNA and YSYQKL. Trimming removed 0 bases at V and 0 bases at J, with 11 bases between. The CDR3 bases that were read are TGTGCCAGCAGCCAAGAGGGAGGGAGAGCAAACTCCGACTACACC. This gives the protein CASSQEGGRANSDYT. The full CDR3 reads CASSQEGGRANSDYTF.

A word on this clone: These gene names are mouse names. The DNA ends 1 residue before the CDR3 does, and the rest of the CDR3 is filled in from the germline J gene. The V and J genes are TRBV1 and TRBJ2-5, with 9 positions matching TRBD1. Germline values: CDR1 NSQYPW, CDR2 LRSPGD (reference sequence). The CDR3 is 15 residues long. Trimming at V came to 3 bases and at J to 3 bases, leaving 4 bases not matched to a gene. The CDR3 loop reads CTCSAPGTGQDTQYF. The covered CDR3 bases are TGCACCTGCAGTGCTCCCGGGACAGGGCAAGACACCCAGTAC.

To note about this clone: The gene symbols are mouse symbols. CDR3 loop: CASSQDPGSEVFF. CDR3 DNA (partial): TGTGCCAGCAGCCAAGATCCGGGGTCAGAAGTCTTC. The chain carries TRBV5 and TRBJ1-1; no definite D call. The DNA ends 1 residue before the CDR3 does, and the rest of the CDR3 is filled in from the germline J gene. The germline V gene has CDR1 LGHNA and CDR2 YNLKQL (reference sequence). V dropped 0 bases and J dropped 6 bases, with 8 bases sitting between them. This CDR3 comprises 13 residues.

This clone was found a few times. Genes here carry mouse names. The read is 1 residue too short to cover the CDR3 end, so that end is filled in from the germline J gene. This chain joins TRBV3 and TRBJ2-7, with D possibly matching TRBD1 (5 bases). CDR1 is SNHLY and CDR2 is FYNGKV in the germline V gene (reference sequence). Trimming took 4 bases from V and 0 from J, leaving 7 bases between them. The CDR3 consists of 13 residues. The CDR3 region is CASSSDISYEQYF. The sequenced CDR3 bases are TGTGCCAGCAGCTCGGACATCTCCTATGAACAGTAC.

This clone occurred a few times. Gene names are mouse gene names. CDR3 in amino acids: CASSAGATGQLYF. Incomplete CDR3 DNA: TGTGCCAGCAGTGCAGGGGCCACCGGGCAGCTCTAC. This rearrangement joins TRBV13-3 to TRBJ2-2; a weak D match, TRBD1 (6 bases). The read ends 1 residue shy of where the CDR3 ends; the end is completed using the germline J gene. With 3 bases removed from V and 4 bases from J, the gap between germline ends came to 7 bases. This CDR3 spans 13 amino acids. Germline-derived CDR1 and CDR2 are NNHDY and SYVADS. The full variable domain, with the rest looked up from reference TRBV13-3 and TRBJ2-2, is EAAVTQSPRSKVAVTGGKVTLSCHQTNNHDYMYWYRQDTGHGLRLIHYSYVADSTEKGDIPDGYKASRPSQENFSLILELASLSQTAVYFCASSAGATGQLYFGEGSKLTVL.

Points on this clone: The gene names here belong to mouse. The CDR3 end is not reached by the read, which stops 1 residue before it; the germline J gene fills it in. The V call is TRBV5, the J call TRBJ2-5; D is possibly TRBD1 or TRBD2 (6 bases each). The V end lost 3 bases, the J end lost 2 bases, and 12 bases lay between the germline ends. Germline V gene sequence: CDR1 LGHNA, CDR2 YNLKQL (reference sequence). CDR3 length: 15 amino acids. CDR3 loop: CASSQGALGQDTQYF. CDR3 DNA (partial): TGTGCCAGCAGCCAGGGGGCGCTGGGCCAAGACACCCAGTAC.

Concerning this clone: A read error may produce the germline difference seen at one junction end. Gene names follow the mouse nomenclature. The missing CDR3 end, 1 residue past where the read stops, is filled in from the germline J gene. This chain connects TRBV19 to TRBJ2-7; no clear D gene. Germline CDR1 reads FNHDT; CDR2 reads SITEND (reference sequence). The CDR3 has 12 residues. The CDR3 loop reads CAGSTPPYEQYF. Incomplete CDR3 DNA: TGTGCCGGCAGTACCCCACCTTATGAACAGTAC.

On this clone itself: The genes are named according to mouse. Read sequence stops 1 residue before the CDR3 end, and the germline J gene provides the missing end. The rearrangement uses TRBV1 and TRBJ2-7; the D gene is possibly TRBD2 (7 bases). The CDR3 contains 15 residues. V dropped 3 bases and J dropped 0 bases, with 12 bases sitting between them. The germline V gene has CDR1 NSQYPW and CDR2 LRSPGD (reference sequence). The chain's CDR3 is CTCSAWGAHSYEQYF. The sequenced CDR3 bases are TGCACCTGCAGTGCGTGGGGGGCCCACTCCTATGAACAGTAC.

For this clone: The listed genes are named as in mouse. The sequence runs out 1 residue before the end of the CDR3; the remainder is reconstructed from the germline J gene. The rearrangement uses TRBV5 and TRBJ2-4, with D possibly being TRBD1 or TRBD2 (5 bases each). The germline CDR1 and CDR2 sequences are LGHNA and YNLKQL (reference sequence). V lost 6 bases and J lost 0, with 7 bases in between. The CDR3 runs to 13 residues. The CDR3 reads CASSRDSQNTLYF. The sequenced CDR3 bases are TGTGCCAGCAGTCGGGACAGTCAAAACACCTTGTAC.

Remarks on this clone: Gene names and germline match the mouse. The CDR3 end lies 1 residue beyond the end of the read and is filled in from the germline J gene. The chain has TRBV5 and TRBJ2-4; possibly TRBD1 or TRBD2 for D (5 bases each). The V end lost 4 bases, the J end lost 0 bases, and 8 bases lay between the germline ends. From germline, CDR1 is LGHNA and CDR2 YNLKQL (reference sequence). The CDR3 has 14 amino acids. The CDR3 reads CASSPRDSQNTLYF. The part of the CDR3 DNA that was read is TGTGCCAGCAGCCCTCGGGACAGTCAAAACACCTTGTAC.

This clone was found a few times. Genes and germline are mouse. The sequenced fragment ends 1 residue before the CDR3 boundary, so the rest is inferred from the germline J gene. V gene TRBV12-2 combines with J gene TRBJ2-1; 8 bases agree with TRBD2. Germline trimming cut 0 bases from V and 5 bases from J; bases unmatched to any gene: 2. The CDR3 spans 14 residues. The germline V gene encodes CDR1 SGHLS and CDR2 HYDKME. The CDR3 sequence is CASSLELGDAEQFF. Incomplete CDR3 DNA: TGTGCCAGCTCTCTCGAACTGGGGGATGCTGAGCAGTTC.

On this clone itself: Gene and germline names: mouse. The read stops 1 residue short of the end of the CDR3; the missing end is completed from the germline J gene. This chain connects TRBV31 to TRBJ2-5; D call uncertain. The CDR3 is 13 amino acids. V was trimmed by 0 bases and J by 4 bases, leaving 8 bases between them. Germline lookup yields CDR1 GKSSPN and CDR2 SITVG. Here the CDR3 reads CAWSLGLEDTQYF. The sequenced part of the CDR3 DNA is TGTGCCTGGAGTCTAGGGCTGGAAGACACCCAGTAC.

Worth noting for this clone: Here the gene names and germline are mouse. The read terminates 1 residue ahead of where the CDR3 ends, so the germline J gene completes it. This sequence joins TRBV26 and TRBJ1-3; D remains unclear. V was clipped by 6 bases and J by 2 bases, with 5 bases between them. Germline loops: CDR1 KGHPV, CDR2 FQNQEV (reference sequence). This CDR3 is 12 amino acids long. The CDR3 sequence: CASSLPGNTLYF. The sequenced part of the CDR3 DNA is TGTGCCAGCAGCCTCCCTGGAAATACGCTCTAT.

Remarks on this clone: Gene and germline names: mouse. The read falls 1 residue short of the CDR3 end, and the missing part is taken from the germline J gene. The chain recombines TRBV4 with TRBJ1-4; 7 nucleotides line up with TRBD1. Germline CDR1 reads LGHDT; CDR2 reads YNNKQL (reference sequence). Losses at the gene ends were 4 bases for V and 7 bases for J; bases not matched to a gene: 6. CDR3 length: 14 amino acids. The CDR3 spells CASSLTGRGERLFF. CDR3 DNA, as far as it was read: TGTGCCAGCAGCTTGACAGGGAGGGGCGAAAGATTATTT.

Points on this clone: These gene names are mouse names. The read ends 1 residue shy of where the CDR3 ends; the end is completed using the germline J gene. V is TRBV30 and J is TRBJ2-5; no firm D call. The CDR3 is 13 residues long. Germline V lookup: CDR1 SQVVS, CDR2 ANEGSEA. Trimming pared 1 base from V and 2 bases from J, leaving 7 bases between. The CDR3 region is CSSRGGTQDTQYF. The sequenced part of the CDR3 DNA is TGTAGTTCTAGAGGGGGAACCCAAGACACCCAGTAC.